This T cell receptor beta chain was sequenced for a study of blood T cell repertoires in COVID-19. V gave up 2 bases and J gave up 11 bases, with 18 bases separating them. The CDR3 runs 14 residues. The germline V gene encodes CDR1 SEHNR and CDR2 FQNEAQ (reference sequence). Only in-frame clones appear in the TCRdb table, and some are missing; sequencing was by immunoSEQ multiplex PCR. This sample has under 150,000 clones, with about 88% found just once. The sample holds a few counts of this clone. This receptor was taken from a human donor in a cohort sampled during active COVID-19. The specimen was peripheral blood. This chain joins TRBV7-9 and TRBJ1-1; D possibly corresponds to TRBD1 (6 bases). The chain's CDR3 is CASSLIAVRTGAFF. The CDR3, as DNA: TGTGCCAGCAGCTTAATTGCGGTGAGAACAGGGGCTTTCTTT.